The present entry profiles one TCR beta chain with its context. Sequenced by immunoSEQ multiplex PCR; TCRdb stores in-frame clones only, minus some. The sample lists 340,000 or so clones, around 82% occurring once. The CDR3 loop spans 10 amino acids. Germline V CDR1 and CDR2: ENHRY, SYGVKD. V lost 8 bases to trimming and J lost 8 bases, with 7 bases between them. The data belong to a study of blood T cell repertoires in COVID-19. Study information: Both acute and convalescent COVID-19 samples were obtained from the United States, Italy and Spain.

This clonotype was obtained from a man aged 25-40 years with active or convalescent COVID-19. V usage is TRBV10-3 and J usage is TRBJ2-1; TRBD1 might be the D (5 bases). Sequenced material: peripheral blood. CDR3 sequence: CAIAQDEQFF. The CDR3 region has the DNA TGTGCCATCGCACAGGATGAGCAGTTCTTC.